The rows below give T cell receptor beta chains drawn from one sample of a study of blood T cell repertoires in COVID-19. Sequenced by immunoSEQ multiplex PCR; TCRdb stores in-frame clones only, minus some. The table has tens of thousands of clones, approximately 88% seen once. Sequenced material: peripheral blood. Receptor source: a man aged 55 to 70 with active COVID-19. Both conserved end residues are part of each CDR3. A D gene is named only where the DNA matches it firmly. Rows give clone size only sometimes, using once, few, many, or a class for an expanded clone.

j_call,v_call,clone_size,d_call,cdr3_aa,cdr3_nt
TRBJ1-3,TRBV5-6,NA,NA,CASSLRGSGNTIYF,TGTGCCAGCAGCTTGCGAGGGTCTGGAAACACCATATATTTT
TRBJ1-5,TRBV5-5,few,NA,CASSLTGSANSNQPQHF,TGTGCCAGCAGCTTAACGGGGTCGGCAAATAGCAATCAGCCCCAGCATTTT
TRBJ2-7,TRBV9,NA,TRBD2,CASSPSAGGPGVYEQYF,TGTGCCAGCAGCCCTTCGGCGGGAGGGCCGGGGGTTTACGAGCAGTACTTC
TRBJ1-5,TRBV19,NA,NA,CASSIRRGGSNQPQHF,TGTGCCAGTAGTATTCGACGGGGGGGTAGCAATCAGCCCCAGCATTTT
TRBJ2-5,TRBV5-1,NA,NA,CASSLRDPQETQYF,TGCGCCAGCAGCTTACGAGATCCCCAAGAGACCCAGTACTTC
TRBJ2-7,TRBV7-9,NA,NA,CASSRVRGEQYF,TGTGCCAGCAGCCGGGTCCGCGGAGAGCAGTACTTC
TRBJ1-1,TRBV4-2,NA,NA,CASSQGNIRDKSFF,TGTGCCAGCAGCCAAGGTAATATTCGGGACAAGTCTTTCTTT
TRBJ1-4,TRBV13,NA,NA,CASSLGRTNEKLFF,TGTGCCAGCAGCTTGGGCAGAACTAATGAAAAACTGTTTTTT
TRBJ1-1,TRBV28,NA,TRBD1,CASRTGPMNTEAFF,TGTGCCAGCAGGACAGGGCCCATGAACACTGAAGCTTTCTTT
TRBJ1-3,TRBV19,NA,NA,CASTSGDSGNTIYF,TGTGCCAGTACCTCGGGGGACTCTGGAAACACCATATATTTT
TRBJ1-6,TRBV9,NA,NA,CASSVDGGGPSPLHF,TGTGCCAGCAGCGTAGATGGGGGGGGGCCTTCACCCCTCCACTTT
TRBJ2-6,TRBV20-1,NA,TRBD2,CSASGGLYYSGANVLTF,TGCAGTGCTAGTGGGGGACTATATTACTCTGGGGCCAACGTCCTGACTTTC
TRBJ2-7,TRBV11-2,NA,NA,CASSPISRGTYEQYF,TGTGCCAGCAGCCCCATTTCTCGGGGAACCTACGAGCAGTACTTC
TRBJ2-6,TRBV19,NA,NA,CASRERLSGANVLTF,TGTGCCAGTAGAGAGCGGCTCTCTGGGGCCAACGTCCTGACTTTC
TRBJ2-7,TRBV6-4,once,NA,CASIYPADEEGQYF,TGTGCCAGTATTTACCCAGCGGATGAGGAGGGGCAGTACTTC
TRBJ2-3,TRBV28,NA,TRBD2,CASRWGLAGITDTQYF,TGTGCCAGCAGGTGGGGACTAGCGGGGATCACAGATACGCAGTATTTT
TRBJ2-7,TRBV28,few,TRBD1,CASRGQGVEQYF,TGTGCCAGCAGAGGACAGGGAGTTGAGCAGTACTTC
TRBJ1-4,TRBV5-6,NA,TRBD1,CASRRTGEEGKLFF,TGTGCCAGCAGGAGGACAGGGGAAGAGGGAAAACTGTTTTTT
TRBJ2-3,TRBV7-9,NA,NA,CASSNRDFTDTQYF,TGTGCCAGCAGCAACCGGGATTTCACAGATACGCAGTATTTT
TRBJ2-1,TRBV7-6,NA,NA,CASSPTGGGAPNEQFF,TGTGCCAGCAGCCCAACGGGTGGGGGGGCCCCGAATGAGCAGTTCTTC
TRBJ2-3,TRBV7-8,NA,NA,CASRARLVSTDTQYF,TGTGCCAGCAGAGCTAGACTCGTTAGCACAGATACGCAGTATTTT
TRBJ2-1,TRBV7-6,NA,TRBD2,CASSKDPGGASSYNEQFF,TGTGCCAGCAGCAAAGACCCGGGGGGGGCCAGCTCCTACAATGAGCAGTTCTTC
TRBJ1-4,TRBV27,NA,NA,CASSWGGATNEKLFF,TGTGCCAGCAGTTGGGGGGGGGCGACTAATGAAAAACTGTTTTTT
TRBJ1-2,TRBV30,NA,TRBD1,CAWGQANYGYTF,TGTGCCTGGGGACAGGCTAACTATGGCTACACCTTC
TRBJ2-1,TRBV7-3,few,TRBD1,CASSRQGGIHNEQFF,TGTGCCAGCAGCCGACAGGGCGGAATACACAATGAGCAGTTCTTC
TRBJ2-4,TRBV5-4,NA,TRBD1,CASSPKTGDILAKNIQYF,TGTGCCAGCAGCCCAAAGACAGGGGATATTCTAGCCAAAAACATTCAGTACTTC
TRBJ1-5,TRBV19,NA,TRBD1,CASSETGGIQPQHF,TGTGCCAGTAGTGAGACAGGGGGGATTCAGCCCCAGCATTTT
TRBJ2-3,TRBV6-5,NA,TRBD2,CASLKETSGTDTQYF,TGTGCCAGTTTGAAGGAGACTAGCGGAACAGATACGCAGTATTTT
TRBJ2-1,TRBV25-1,once,TRBD2,CASRGGLAGRNEQFF,TGTGCCAGCAGGGGGGGACTAGCGGGAAGGAATGAGCAGTTCTTC
TRBJ1-3,TRBV7-2,NA,NA,CASSPSSGNTIYF,TGTGCCAGCAGCCCGAGCTCTGGAAACACCATATATTTT
TRBJ2-1,TRBV24-1,NA,TRBD1,CATTFLGGSEQFF,TGTGCCACCACCTTTCTAGGGGGCAGTGAGCAGTTCTTC
TRBJ2-7,TRBV24-1,NA,TRBD1,CATSDPGQGSYEQYF,TGTGCCACCAGTGATCCGGGACAGGGCTCCTACGAGCAGTACTTC
TRBJ2-2,TRBV6-5,NA,NA,CASSSHSTGELFF,TGTGCCAGCAGTAGCCACAGCACCGGGGAGCTGTTTTTT
TRBJ1-2,TRBV7-9,once,TRBD1,CASSLGGQGSYTF,TGTGCCAGCAGCTTAGGGGGACAGGGGAGCTACACCTTC
TRBJ2-1,TRBV6-5,NA,TRBD1,CASTGTGLNEQFF,TGTGCCAGCACTGGGACAGGGCTTAATGAGCAGTTCTTC
TRBJ2-7,TRBV6-5,few,NA,CASTGPGYEQYF,TGTGCCAGTACTGGGCCTGGATACGAGCAGTACTTC
TRBJ2-7,TRBV19,NA,NA,CASSDTRGVEQYF,TGTGCCAGTAGTGACACCCGCGGGGTCGAGCAGTACTTC
TRBJ1-1,TRBV14,NA,TRBD1,CASSHRTGNTEAFF,TGTGCCAGCAGCCATAGGACAGGGAATACTGAAGCTTTCTTT
TRBJ1-2,TRBV6-5,NA,TRBD1,CASSPDRGDYGYTF,TGTGCCAGCAGTCCGGACAGGGGGGACTATGGCTACACCTTC
TRBJ2-7,TRBV6-5,NA,TRBD1,CASVLDRDYEQYF,TGTGCCAGCGTCCTGGACAGGGACTACGAGCAGTACTTC
TRBJ1-1,TRBV2,NA,NA,CASSTRGDGTEAFF,TGTGCCAGCAGTACGCGGGGTGACGGGACTGAAGCTTTCTTT
TRBJ2-1,TRBV19,NA,TRBD2,CASSRGGEAYNEQFF,TGTGCCAGTAGTAGGGGGGGGGAGGCGTACAATGAGCAGTTCTTC
TRBJ2-4,TRBV7-9,NA,NA,CASSLGGMENIQYF,TGTGCCAGCAGCTTAGGGGGCATGGAAAACATTCAGTACTTC
TRBJ2-5,TRBV20-1,NA,NA,CSARAETQYF,TGCAGTGCTAGAGCGGAGACCCAGTACTTC
TRBJ1-3,TRBV7-9,few,NA,CASRRAEGNTIYF,TGTGCCAGCCGGCGGGCAGAGGGAAACACCATATATTTT
TRBJ2-1,TRBV5-6,NA,NA,CASSLLQGPYNEQFF,TGTGCCAGCAGCTTGTTGCAGGGCCCCTACAATGAGCAGTTCTTC
TRBJ2-3,TRBV7-2,NA,NA,CASSLDGGRTDTQYF,TGTGCCAGCAGCTTAGATGGCGGCCGCACAGATACGCAGTATTTT
TRBJ2-1,TRBV7-6,NA,TRBD1,CASSSPRGKGQFF,TGTGCCAGCAGCTCGCCCAGGGGGAAGGGGCAGTTCTTC
TRBJ1-1,TRBV5-1,NA,NA,CASSLGTANTEAFF,TGCGCCAGCAGCTTGGGGACAGCGAACACTGAAGCTTTCTTT
TRBJ1-2,TRBV5-4,NA,NA,CASSLRRNYGYTF,TGTGCCAGCAGCTTGAGGCGGAACTATGGCTACACCTTC
TRBJ1-2,TRBV19,NA,NA,CASSDRSNYGYTF,TGTGCCAGCTCAGACAGGAGCAACTATGGCTACACCTTC
TRBJ2-7,TRBV5-5,NA,TRBD1,CASIGTGGDYEQYF,TGTGCCAGCATCGGGACAGGGGGCGACTACGAGCAGTACTTC